This entry is about one T cell receptor beta chain. Its matching antigen is unknown. The CDR3 contains 16 residues. V dropped 1 base and J dropped 7; count of bases not matched to a gene: 8. The V gene's germline CDR1 is SGHVS and CDR2 FNYEAQ. TCR alpha and beta CDR3 regions were amplified from RNA using iRepertoire nested multiplex PCR. Tissue mRNA or PBMC total RNA, about 90-400 ng, went into one-step reverse transcription and amplification. A single record per CDR3 protein comes from TCRdb applying MiXCR to the multiplex PCR reads. The sample carries approximately 40,000 distinct CDR3 sequences, around 22% recorded once. The data stem from a study of glioma-infiltrating T cells. General study points: Tissue-blood divergence was below expectation in non-neoplastic patients, above in gliomas. CDR3 overlap between tissue and blood was very small.

The specimen sequenced was glioma tissue, nonneoplastic brain tissue, or PBMCs (not recorded which). The TCR sequence derives from a human donor with low-grade glioma or glioblastoma, undergoing nonglioma brain surgery, or in good health (not recorded which). The chain is built from TRBV7-6 and TRBJ2-7; TRBD1 matches at 12 bases. CDR3 sequence: CASSLGGTGGFVEQYF. CDR3 sequence (DNA): TGTGCCAGCAGCTTAGGGGGGACAGGGGGCTTCGTGGAGCAGTACTTC.